A single sample is the source of the 27 T cell receptor beta chains below, sequenced in a study of blood T cells in healthy people across ages (dated by TCRdb to the mid-2010s). Receptor amplification or capture employed 5' RACE. This sample was sequenced with an Illumina HiSeq 2500. A second PCR of roughly 7 to 12 cycles was run with a J-beta primer mix and a sample-barcoded 5' primer. Starting from the raw public reads, TCRdb applied fastp trimming at Q25, assembled clones with MiXCR and retained in-frame beta chains. Records with the same CDR3 protein are collapsed into one entry carrying the most frequent genes and DNA. Within this sample are around 1.7 million distinct CDR3 sequences, with roughly 28% of them counted one time only. Of the sample, more than 6% falls within the top ten clones. The sequencing sample was made of blood. The receptors shown here come from a woman in her twenties or thirties in good health.

This clonotype was seen at least ten times. This rearrangement joins TRBV9 to TRBJ2-1, with D unresolved. The CDR3 spans 14 residues. V was clipped by 3 bases and J by 6 bases, with 13 bases between them. Germline CDR1 reads SGDLS; CDR2 reads YYNGEE. The CDR3 DNA sequence: TGTGCCAGCAGCGCCTCGGACGGGCCCAATGAGCAGTTCTTC. This sequence encodes CASSASDGPNEQFF.

CDR3 region: CASSLFSEVDTQYF. In DNA form, the CDR3 reads TGTGCCAGCAGCTTATTTTCGGAGGTAGATACGCAGTATTTT. The V call is TRBV7-2, the J call TRBJ2-3; weak D call: TRBD2 (5 bases). V dropped 2 bases and J dropped 5 bases, with 11 bases sitting between them. Germline CDR1 is SGHTA and CDR2 is FQGNSA. CDR3 length: 14 residues.

This clonotype has more than one count but fewer than ten. V usage is TRBV12-3 or TRBV12-4 and J usage is TRBJ2-3; TRBD1 might be the D (6 bases). The CDR3 is made up of 14 amino acids. The ends were cut back, 8 bases at V and 2 bases at J, with 14 bases in the middle. This CDR3 is CASGYRASTDTQYF. Written as DNA, the CDR3 is TGTGCCAGCGGCTACAGGGCCTCCACAGATACGCAGTATTTT.

Many counts were recorded for this clonotype. V is TRBV11-2 and J is TRBJ1-4; D unclear. The germline V gene encodes CDR1 SGHAT and CDR2 FQNNGV. Trimming took 5 bases from V and 0 from J, leaving 16 bases between them. The CDR3 contains 17 residues. CDR3 sequence reads: CASSTDLGPPTNEKLFF. The CDR3 DNA reads TGTGCCAGCAGCACAGACCTAGGGCCTCCAACTAATGAAAAACTGTTTTTT.

The sample holds many counts of this clonotype. The chain is built from TRBV29-1 and TRBJ2-7; 9 bases line up with TRBD1. Germline CDR1 reads SQVTM; CDR2 reads ANQGSEA. CDR3 length: 14 amino acids. Unmatched junction bases numbered 11, after V lost 6 bases and J lost 5 bases. As DNA, the CDR3 is TGCAGCGTGCACGGAAGACAGGGGGTCAACGAGCAGTACTTC. Protein product: CSVHGRQGVNEQYF.

This clonotype has a count of ten or more. A much more abundant neighbour one base away suggests this may be a read error. The chain combines TRBV6-2 or TRBV6-3 with TRBJ2-5, with no clear D. Trimming pared 6 bases from V and 4 bases from J, leaving 18 bases between. CDR3 length: 15 residues. Germline V gene sequence: CDR1 MNHEY, CDR2 SVGEGT. In DNA form, the CDR3 reads TGTGCCAGCAGACCCGACACGACTGACCGAGAGACCCAGTACTTC. Its translation is CASRPDTTDRETQYF.

This clonotype appeared a few times. The genes are TRBV6-6 and TRBJ1-2; D ambiguous. This CDR3 is 14 amino acids long. Germline V lookup: CDR1 MNHNY, CDR2 SVGAGI (reference sequence). The germline V and J ends were trimmed by 5 bases and 4 bases, with 14 bases remaining between them. This chain's CDR3 is CASSLTSTSYGYTF. The DNA of the CDR3 is TGTGCCAGCAGTCTTACAAGTACAAGCTATGGCTACACCTTC.

This clonotype was counted many times. The gene calls are TRBV20-1 and TRBJ2-3; tentatively, D is TRBD2 (5 bases). The germline CDR1 and CDR2 sequences are DFQATT and SNEGSKA (reference sequence). V shed 0 bases and J shed 3 bases, with 13 bases lying between them. The CDR3 has 15 amino acids. CDR3 bases: TGCAGTGCTAGAGATGGGAGCGACCTAACAGATACGCAGTATTTT. Translation: CSARDGSDLTDTQYF.

In regard to this clonotype: The junction departs from germline at one end; a sequencing error may be responsible. This rearrangement joins TRBV29-1 to TRBJ2-7, with D perhaps matching TRBD1 (6 bases). Germline lookup yields CDR1 SQVTM and CDR2 ANQGSEA. The CDR3 extends over 13 amino acids. In DNA, the CDR3 is TGCAACGTTTTACAGGGCGGCGGCTACGAGCAGTACTTC. Translated, it gives CNVLQGGGYEQYF.

Of note for this clonotype: Since a much larger clone is just one base distant, this may be a read error. V usage is TRBV7-6 and J usage is TRBJ2-3; either TRBD1 or TRBD2 may supply D (7 bases each). Germline CDR1 is SGHVS and CDR2 is FNYEAQ. The CDR3 has 13 residues. CDR3 protein: CASSFRGGDMQYF. CDR3 coding DNA: TGTGCCAGCAGCTTCAGGGGGGGAGATATGCAGTATTTT. Full variable domain (missing parts from reference TRBV7-6 and TRBJ2-3): GAGVSQSPRYKVTKRGQDVALRCDPISGHVSLYWYRQALGQGPEFLTYFNYEAQQDKSGLPNDRFSAERPEGSISTLTIQRTEQRDSAMYRCASSFRGGDMQYFGPGTRLTVL.

This clonotype was found many times. The rearrangement joins TRBV7-2 to TRBJ2-7, with unresolved D. There are 13 residues in the CDR3. The germline V gene encodes CDR1 SGHTA and CDR2 FQGNSA. Trimming shortened V by 0 bases and J by 3 bases, and 6 bases separated the two germline ends. The CDR3, as DNA: TGTGCCAGCAGCTTAGCAGTAAACTACGAGCAGTACTTC. Translated: CASSLAVNYEQYF.

This clonotype has more than one count but fewer than ten. The genes are TRBV5-1 and TRBJ2-1; 8 bases line up with TRBD2. Germline values: CDR1 SGHRS, CDR2 YFSETQ. The length of the CDR3 is 15 residues. With V trimmed by 4 bases and J by 8 bases, 11 bases remained unmatched. The CDR3 is CASSPLTSDGDEQFF. CDR3 nucleotide sequence: TGCGCCAGCAGCCCTCTGACTAGCGACGGCGATGAGCAGTTCTTC. The full variable domain, its missing parts supplied by reference TRBV5-1 and TRBJ2-1, is KAGVTQTPRYLIKTRGQQVTLSCSPISGHRSVSWYQQTPGQGLQFLFEYFSETQRNKGNFPGRFSGRQFSNSRSEMNVSTLELGDSALYLCASSPLTSDGDEQFFGPGTRLTVL.

V gene TRBV20-1 combines with J gene TRBJ1-1; D remains ambiguous. Germline V gives CDR1 DFQATT, CDR2 SNEGSKA (reference sequence). Trimming shortened V by 3 bases and J by 0 bases, and 8 bases separated the two germline ends. This CDR3 comprises 13 residues. The CDR3 DNA follows: TGCAGTGCTAGGCACACGATGAACACTGAAGCTTTCTTT. It yields the protein CSARHTMNTEAFF.

The rearrangement joins TRBV13 to TRBJ2-5; TRBD2 aligns across 7 bases. Germline CDR1 is PRHDT and CDR2 is FYEKMQ (reference sequence). This CDR3 is built from 15 residues. V shed 0 bases and J 5 bases; nucleotides not matched to a gene: 6. DNA for the CDR3: TGTGCCAGCAGCTTAGGCTCCGGACTAGGCGAGACCCAGTACTTC. This encodes CASSLGSGLGETQYF.

This sequence joins TRBV7-9 and TRBJ1-2; D gene ambiguous. The V end lost 4 bases, the J end lost 0 bases, and 12 bases lay between the germline ends. The CDR3 spans 15 residues. CDR1 is SEHNR, CDR2 FQNEAQ, per germline (reference sequence). The CDR3 nucleotides read TGTGCCAGCAGCTCGGACGTTGGCTCTAACTATGGCTACACCTTC. This codes for CASSSDVGSNYGYTF.

The gene calls are TRBV5-1 and TRBJ2-1; 9 bases line up with TRBD1. Trimming at V came to 0 bases and at J to 3 bases, leaving 7 bases not matched to a gene. The CDR3 covers 17 residues. CDR1 is SGHRS, CDR2 YFSETQ, per germline. CDR3 sequence (DNA): TGCGCCAGCAGCTTGGTATCGCCGGGACAGGGCTACAATGAGCAGTTCTTC. Its translation is CASSLVSPGQGYNEQFF.

This clonotype occurred a few times. V is TRBV3-1 and J is TRBJ1-5; D remains unclear. Per germline, CDR1 LGHDT and CDR2 YNNKEL (reference sequence). The CDR3 totals 14 residues. Trimming pared 5 bases from V and 5 bases from J, leaving 13 bases between. The CDR3 spells CASSIRHSDQPQHF. In DNA, the CDR3 is TGTGCCAGCAGCATCCGACATTCGGATCAGCCCCAGCATTTT. Looking up the rest from reference TRBV3-1 and TRBJ1-5 gives the full variable domain: DTAVSQTPKYLVTQMGNDKSIKCEQNLGHDTMYWYKQDSKKFLKIMFSYNNKELIINETVPNRFSPKSPDKAHLNLHINSLELGDSAVYFCASSIRHSDQPQHFGDGTRLSIL.

The rearrangement links TRBV28 to TRBJ1-5; 11 nucleotides line up with TRBD1. CDR1 MDHEN and CDR2 SYDVKM come from the germline V gene. The length of the CDR3 is 17 residues. The ends lost 5 bases at V and 3 bases at J; junction bases unmatched: 9. The CDR3 nucleotides are TGTGCCAGCAGTCAAGGACAGGGGGCTCAATTCAATCAGCCCCAGCATTTT. This translates into CASSQGQGAQFNQPQHF. The full variable domain, in which reference TRBV28 and TRBJ1-5 provide the parts outside the CDR3, is DVKVTQSSRYLVKRTGEKVFLECVQDMDHENMFWYRQDPGLGLRLIYFSYDVKMKEKGDIPEGYSVSREKKERFSLILESASTNQTSMYLCASSQGQGAQFNQPQHFGDGTRLSIL.

The chain couples TRBV2 to TRBJ1-5, with D uncertain. The CDR3 spans 14 residues. Germline lookup yields CDR1 SNHLY and CDR2 FYNNEI. Trimming left V 1 base short and J 3 bases short, with 7 bases between. CDR3 amino acids: CASSEEFTNQPQHF. DNA of the CDR3: TGTGCCAGCAGTGAAGAGTTTACCAATCAGCCCCAGCATTTT.

V is TRBV12-3 or TRBV12-4 and J is TRBJ1-1; D perhaps matches TRBD1 (6 bases). The ends were cut back, 6 bases at V and 7 bases at J, with 15 bases in the middle. This CDR3 has 13 residues. The CDR3 here is CASSQRQANEAFF. The CDR3 DNA reads as TGTGCCAGCAGCCAGCGACAGGCCAATGAAGCTTTCTTT.

CDR3 sequence reads: CASSESAIWNEQFF. The CDR3 DNA reads TGTGCCAGCAGTGAATCGGCTATATGGAATGAGCAGTTCTTC. The chain combines TRBV25-1 with TRBJ2-1; the D is unclear. The V gene's germline CDR1 is MGHDK and CDR2 SYGVNS. V lost 1 base, J lost 7 bases, and 11 bases lay in between. This CDR3 comprises 14 residues.

Many counts were recorded for this clonotype. The chain links TRBV9 to TRBJ2-1, with D possibly called TRBD1 or TRBD2 (5 bases each). The CDR3 is 15 amino acids. Germline V gene data show CDR1 as SGDLS and CDR2 as YYNGEE. Trimming cost V 4 bases and J 4 bases, with 15 bases left between them. DNA for the CDR3: TGTGCCAGCAGCTCAGAGGGACGGCCATACAATGAGCAGTTCTTC. Amino acid sequence: CASSSEGRPYNEQFF.

As regards this clonotype: At one end the junction does not follow the germline gene, possibly because of a read error. V and J are TRBV7-8 and TRBJ2-7; D unclear. This CDR3 has 12 residues. The germline CDR1 and CDR2 sequences are SGHVS and FQNEAQ. CDR3 region: CAGSLDPYEQYF. The CDR3 DNA reads TGTGCCGGCAGCTTAGATCCCTACGAGCAGTACTTC.

This clonotype was seen only a few times. This chain connects TRBV5-1 to TRBJ2-7; the D gene is possibly TRBD1 (5 bases). V was trimmed by 0 bases and J by 3 bases, leaving 13 bases between them. The CDR3 loop spans 15 amino acids. Germline V gene data show CDR1 as SGHRS and CDR2 as YFSETQ. The CDR3 here is CASSLGSGKVYEQYF. The DNA of the CDR3 is TGCGCCAGCAGCTTGGGCTCAGGGAAGGTCTACGAGCAGTACTTC. The complete variable domain, with remaining parts taken from reference TRBV5-1 and TRBJ2-7, reads KAGVTQTPRYLIKTRGQQVTLSCSPISGHRSVSWYQQTPGQGLQFLFEYFSETQRNKGNFPGRFSGRQFSNSRSEMNVSTLELGDSALYLCASSLGSGKVYEQYFGPGTRLTVT.

Worth noting for this clonotype: One end of the junction fails to match germline, which may point to a read error. The chain carries TRBV25-1 and TRBJ1-1; D gene ambiguous. The CDR3 is made up of 13 amino acids. Germline V gene lookup returns CDR1 MGHDK and CDR2 SYGVNS. The CDR3 loop is CASRGLGLAETFF. The CDR3 DNA follows: TGTGCCAGCAGGGGGTTGGGGTTGGCTGAAACTTTCTTT.

The chain is built from TRBV6-6 and TRBJ2-2; D not certain. This CDR3 has 15 amino acids. The ends were cut back, 2 bases at V and 0 bases at J, with 7 bases in the middle. From germline, CDR1 is MNHNY and CDR2 SVGAGI (reference sequence). The CDR3 loop is CASSYDGPNTGELFF. For the CDR3, the DNA is TGTGCCAGCAGTTACGACGGACCGAACACCGGGGAGCTGTTTTTT.

The J gene is TRBJ2-1, the V gene TRBV11-2, with TRBD2 identical over 7 bases. CDR1 SGHAT and CDR2 FQNNGV come from the germline V gene. With 1 base clipped from V and 5 bases from J, the junction kept 5 bases outside the gene matches. There are 15 residues in the CDR3. CDR3 bases: TGTGCCAGCAGCTTAGCTATAGCGGGCGACAATGAGCAGTTCTTC. This codes for CASSLAIAGDNEQFF.